This TCR beta chain was sequenced in a study of blood T cell repertoires in COVID-19. Study at large: The cDNA or gDNA used as material had been derived from T cells, B-cell-depleted T cells, or PBMCs.

As processed by the authors: By means of reference gene primer amplification, nucleated cell counts were estimated. Here immunoSEQ multiplex PCR was the method, and the copy in TCRdb shows in-frame clones only, minus some. The DNA gave D and trimming, while V, J and clone size come from that table. Seen here are under 250,000 clones, about four fifths observed once, and the top ten hold roughly 9.8%. Germline V gene lookup returns CDR1 LGHDT and CDR2 YNNKEL (reference sequence). Trimming pared 0 bases from V and 5 bases from J, leaving 14 bases between. CDR3 length: 15 residues. The source is a man older than 75 with acute or convalescent COVID-19. The chain is built from TRBV3-1 (or the pseudogene TRBV3-2) and TRBJ2-7; the D is unclear. Material: peripheral blood. The CDR3 sequence: CASSQDITGFDEQYF. The CDR3 DNA reads as TGTGCCAGCAGCCAAGATATAACGGGTTTCGACGAGCAGTACTTC.